This T cell receptor beta chain was sequenced during a study of cytomegalovirus exposure and HLA in healthy donors. In regard to this clone: A read error may account for a junction end that differs from germline.

Both 60 Vbeta primers and 13 Jbeta primers went into the PCR. The method was immunoSEQ multiplex PCR; TCRdb's version includes in-frame clones alone and lacks a portion of them. The sample totals 55,000 to 85,000 clones. The CDR3 contains 16 residues. The germline CDR1 and CDR2 sequences are MNHEY and SVGAGI. The sequencing sample was made of PBMCs. The chain carries TRBV6-5 and TRBJ2-3, with D maybe TRBD2 (5 bases). This TCR was sampled from a woman aged 25 to 39 in good health and CMV-seronegative. The CDR3 is CASSYGLAQVTDKQYF. Written as DNA, the CDR3 is TGTGCCAGCAGTTACGGGCTAGCCCAGGTCACAGATAAGCAGTATTTT.